This T cell receptor beta chain came from a study of Graves' ophthalmopathy and Graves' hyperthyroidism. Study information: There was a collection of peripheral blood at initial diagnosis, before any treatment.

RNA transcripts provided the template for amplifying TCR beta CDR3 regions. After a first-round RT-PCR with HTBI primers, a second-round multiplex PCR was run. One entry per CDR3 protein, called by TCRdb with MiXCR from the multiplex PCR reads. The sample lists 500,000 to 700,000 distinct CDR3 sequences, 20% to 25% occurring once. A follow-up of 18 months without ophthalmopathy meant that hyperthyroidism was stable. Excluded: other autoimmune disease, uncontrolled infection, pregnancy or lactation. This receptor was identified in a woman aged 18-29 years with stable Graves' hyperthyroidism. Some clones in this sample may be carry-over from other donors' samples. The sequenced sample was peripheral blood.

CDR3 loop: CASSQGNPGNTGELFF. CDR3 DNA sequence: TGTGCCAGCAGCCAGGGCAATCCGGGGAACACCGGGGAGCTGTTTTTT. The rearrangement links TRBV3-1 to TRBJ2-2; D remains ambiguous. Trimming removed 3 bases from V and 1 base from J, with 12 bases in between. The CDR3 has 16 residues. From germline, CDR1 is LGHDT and CDR2 YNNKEL (reference sequence).